Listed here are 28 T cell receptor beta chains from one sample, sequenced in a study of T cell responses to AZD1222 COVID-19 vaccine. Measured with immunoSEQ multiplex PCR; TCRdb has only the in-frame clones, and not every one. The sample holds some 120,000 clones, around 85% seen once. Sequenced material: peripheral blood, taken on day 0 of AZD1222 vaccination. The receptors derive from an adult in good health.

The chain couples TRBV3-1 (or the pseudogene TRBV3-2) to TRBJ1-3, with no clear D. This CDR3 has 19 amino acids. Looked up from germline, CDR1 is LGHDT and CDR2 is YNNKEL (reference sequence). The germline V and J ends were trimmed by 4 bases and 0 bases, with 22 bases remaining between them. CDR3 DNA: TGTGCCAGCAGCCTTCGTTCAAGTTACGGCGGGAGCTCTGGAAACACCATATATTTT. It translates to CASSLRSSYGGSSGNTIYF.

V gene TRBV5-1 combines with J gene TRBJ1-1, with unresolved D. The CDR3 length is 14 residues. V gave up 7 bases and J gave up 0 bases, with 13 bases separating them. CDR1 is SGHRS, CDR2 YFSETQ, per germline. The CDR3 sequence is CASSMGNMNTEAFF. The CDR3 nucleotides read TGCGCCAGCTCGATGGGCAATATGAACACTGAAGCTTTCTTT.

The chain uses TRBV19 and TRBJ2-7; 7 positions match TRBD1. CDR3 size: 15 residues. Germline loops: CDR1 LNHDA, CDR2 SQIVND (reference sequence). The ends lost 3 bases at V and 0 bases at J; junction bases unmatched: 5. The CDR3 DNA reads as TGTGCCAGTAGTATCAGGGGGAAATCCTCCTACGAGCAGTACTTC. This encodes CASSIRGKSSYEQYF. The variable domain in full, completed from reference TRBV19 and TRBJ2-7, reads DGGITQSPKYLFRKEGQNVTLSCEQNLNHDAMYWYRQDPGQGLRLIYYSQIVNDFQKGDIAEGYSVSREKKESFPLTVTSAQKNPTAFYLCASSIRGKSSYEQYFGPGTRLTVT.

The chain couples TRBV6-2 or TRBV6-3 to TRBJ1-4; 7 bases are a match to TRBD1. V lost 4 bases to trimming and J lost 0 bases; unmatched junction nucleotides: 14. Germline lookup yields CDR1 MNHEY and CDR2 SVGEGT. This CDR3 is 19 amino acids long. CDR3 coding DNA: TGTGCCAGCAGTTCGGCAGGGGGGCGGCGAATCGCAACTAATGAAAAACTGTTTTTT. Its translation: CASSSAGGRRIATNEKLFF.

The genes are TRBV19 and TRBJ2-4; D is undetermined. The CDR3 totals 11 residues. Trimming left V 3 bases short and J 5 bases short, with 2 bases between. The germline gives CDR1 LNHDA, CDR2 SQIVND (reference sequence). Here the CDR3 DNA reads TGTGCCAGTAGTATCCAAAACATTCAGTACTTC. Translating it yields CASSIQNIQYF.

The rearrangement uses TRBV4-1 and TRBJ2-5, with D possibly TRBD2 on 6 matching bases. CDR3 size: 14 residues. Trimming shortened V by 4 bases and J by 5 bases, and 14 bases separated the two germline ends. Germline CDR1 reads MGHRA; CDR2 reads YSYEKL. In DNA, the CDR3 is TGCGCCAGCAGCCTCACACTAGCCTGGGAGACCCAGTACTTC. Protein product: CASSLTLAWETQYF.

A single count supports this clone. The V and J genes are TRBV5-1 and TRBJ1-2; TRBD1 matches at 12 bases. Germline CDR1 is SGHRS and CDR2 is YFSETQ. V was clipped by 0 bases and J by 7 bases; unmatched bases: 4. The CDR3 sequence is 15 residues long. The CDR3 is CASSLEGQGAGGYTF. As DNA, the CDR3 is TGCGCCAGCAGCTTGGAGGGACAGGGGGCTGGTGGCTACACCTTC.

The J gene is TRBJ2-1, the V gene TRBV4-3, with 9 nucleotides matching TRBD1. The V segment lost 0 bases and the J segment 6 bases; nucleotides outside the gene matches: 9. The CDR3 extends over 17 amino acids. The germline CDR1 and CDR2 sequences are LGHNA and YSLEER. CDR3 sequence: CASSQDRGTGMRNEQFF. CDR3 DNA: TGCGCCAGCAGCCAAGATAGGGGGACAGGGATGCGCAATGAGCAGTTCTTC.

CDR3 nucleotide sequence: TGTGCCAGCAGCAAAGGGGCTCCGGAGGTGGCCAAAAACATTCAGTACTTC. This sequence encodes CASSKGAPEVAKNIQYF. The rearrangement uses TRBV21-1 and TRBJ2-4; the table calls TRBD2, which could not be checked here. TRBV21-1 is classified as a pseudogene. This CDR3 spans 17 amino acids.

The rearrangement joins TRBV6-5 to TRBJ1-2; D is ambiguous. Trimming pared 9 bases from V and 5 bases from J, leaving 13 bases between. Germline V lookup: CDR1 MNHEY, CDR2 SVGAGI. The CDR3 is 12 amino acids. CDR3 region: CASSSRRYGYTF. The CDR3 DNA sequence: TGTGCCAGTTCCTCACGGCGATATGGCTACACCTTC.

The chain couples TRBV19 to TRBJ2-3; D gene unclear. Trimming removed 4 bases at V and 3 bases at J, with 8 bases between. This CDR3 is built from 13 residues. Germline loops: CDR1 LNHDA, CDR2 SQIVND (reference sequence). CDR3 amino acids: CASSTWATDTQYF. DNA of the CDR3: TGTGCCAGTAGTACCTGGGCGACAGATACGCAGTATTTT.

The chain is built from TRBV7-9 and TRBJ1-2; D unresolved. This CDR3 has 12 amino acids. V was trimmed by 5 bases and J by 8 bases, leaving 12 bases between them. Per the germline V gene, CDR1 is SEHNR and CDR2 is FQNEAQ (reference sequence). The CDR3 loop reads CASSQNRNGYTF. The CDR3 nucleotides are TGTGCCAGCAGCCAAAATCGGAACGGCTACACCTTC.

V gene TRBV6-5 combines with J gene TRBJ1-5; 7 bases line up with TRBD1. This CDR3 spans 14 amino acids. With V trimmed by 7 bases and J by 3 bases, 6 bases remained unmatched. Germline V lookup: CDR1 MNHEY, CDR2 SVGAGI. CDR3 sequence reads: CASKAGTVNQPQHF. CDR3 DNA sequence: TGTGCCAGCAAGGCCGGGACAGTCAATCAGCCCCAGCATTTT.

The chain combines TRBV2 with TRBJ1-1; 10 bases are a match to TRBD1. Losses at the gene ends were 6 bases for V and 11 bases for J; bases not matched to a gene: 6. This CDR3 contains 12 residues. The germline V gene encodes CDR1 SNHLY and CDR2 FYNNEI. CDR3 DNA sequence: TGTGCCAGCAGCCGGGACAGGGGTTGGGCTTTCTTT. This codes for CASSRDRGWAFF.

V gene TRBV7-8 combines with J gene TRBJ1-1, with 10 bases aligning to TRBD1. The CDR3 totals 15 residues. CDR1 and CDR2 from the germline V gene are SGHVS and FQNEAQ. V was pared by 6 bases and J by 1 base, with 5 bases of the junction left unmatched. CDR3 sequence: CASSTTGGRNTEAFF. CDR3 nucleotides: TGTGCCAGCAGTACGACAGGGGGCCGGAACACTGAAGCTTTCTTT.

This clone was recorded many times. The chain links TRBV28 to TRBJ1-6; no clear D gene. The CDR3 sequence is 13 residues long. V lost 7 bases, J lost 3 bases, and 7 bases lay in between. Germline V gives CDR1 MDHEN, CDR2 SYDVKM. The CDR3 sequence is CASIRDYNSPLHF. The CDR3, as DNA: TGTGCCAGCATACGGGACTATAATTCACCCCTCCACTTT.

This chain joins TRBV6-5 and TRBJ2-5, with D hard to call. This CDR3 is built from 14 residues. Deletions cut 2 bases from V and 3 bases from J, with 10 bases between. Germline loops: CDR1 MNHEY, CDR2 SVGAGI. CDR3 protein: CASSYVGSKETQYF. CDR3 coding DNA: TGTGCCAGCAGTTACGTAGGATCCAAAGAGACCCAGTACTTC.

This chain joins TRBV18 and TRBJ1-5; D remains ambiguous. V dropped 5 bases and J dropped 4 bases, with 12 bases sitting between them. Germline V gene data show CDR1 as KGHSH and CDR2 as LQKENI. The CDR3 runs to 14 residues. The CDR3 here is CASSSENPNQPQHF. The CDR3 DNA sequence: TGTGCCAGCTCATCCGAAAACCCTAATCAGCCCCAGCATTTT.

The J gene is TRBJ2-2, the V gene TRBV18; D is perhaps TRBD1 (6 bases). In germline, CDR1 is KGHSH, CDR2 LQKENI. The CDR3 runs 13 residues. Trimming took off 8 bases at V and 1 base at J, with 8 bases between the two ends. CDR3 DNA sequence: TGTGCCAGCCCACAGGGGAACACCGGGGAGCTGTTTTTT. Translation gives CASPQGNTGELFF.

CDR3 DNA sequence: TGTGCCAGCAGCTTGGGGGGGACAGATGAAGCTTTCTTT. Amino acids: CASSLGGTDEAFF. The V call is TRBV5-5, the J call TRBJ1-1; 7 bases match TRBD1. This CDR3 spans 13 amino acids. CDR1 and CDR2 from the germline V gene are SGHKS and YYEKEE (reference sequence). The J segment lost 7 bases and the V segment lost 0 bases, leaving 3 bases of the junction unmatched.

This clone was recorded only once. V usage is TRBV5-6 and J usage is TRBJ1-3; TRBD1 is a possible D gene (6 bases). The CDR3 has 15 amino acids. Germline-derived CDR1 and CDR2 are SGHDT and YYEEEE. Trimming stripped 3 bases from V and 4 bases from J, with 14 bases between. CDR3 nucleotide sequence: TGTGCCAGCAGCTCCGGGGGGGCCTTCGGAAACACCATATATTTT. Its translation: CASSSGGAFGNTIYF.

This clone was detected only a few times. The rearrangement uses TRBV7-9 and TRBJ1-3, with a weak D call TRBD1 (5 bases). The CDR3 is 15 amino acids. Germline values: CDR1 SEHNR, CDR2 FQNEAQ (reference sequence). V was trimmed by 2 bases and J by 1 base, leaving 9 bases between them. The CDR3, as DNA: TGTGCCAGCAGCTTACCCCAGGGTTCTGGAAACACCATATATTTT. Protein sequence: CASSLPQGSGNTIYF.

This chain's CDR3 is CSGITSADGYTF. CDR3 nucleotides: TGCAGCGGAATTACTTCCGCAGATGGCTACACCTTC. This sequence joins TRBV29-1 and TRBJ1-2; D is uncertain. The CDR3 is made up of 12 amino acids. Germline CDR1 reads SQVTM; CDR2 reads ANQGSEA. V gave up 7 bases and J gave up 6 bases, with 15 bases separating them.

The V and J genes are TRBV6-6 and TRBJ1-6, with D unresolved. Germline CDR1 reads MNHNY; CDR2 reads SVGAGI (reference sequence). V gave up 5 bases and J gave up 0 bases, with 11 bases separating them. This CDR3 is 16 amino acids long. CDR3 in DNA: TGTGCCAGCAGTCAAGGACGGAGCTCCTATAATTCACCCCTCCACTTT. It encodes CASSQGRSSYNSPLHF.

In this sample, this clone turned up once. This chain joins TRBV4-3 and TRBJ1-2; D unclear. CDR1 and CDR2 from the germline V gene are LGHNA and YSLEER. V shed 0 bases and J shed 8 bases, with 13 bases lying between them. The CDR3 contains 14 residues. CDR3 sequence (DNA): TGCGCCAGCAGCCAAGAACGCAACTCGGGCGGCTACACCTTC. Amino acid sequence: CASSQERNSGGYTF.

This CDR3 reads CASSADRGNYEQYF. CDR3 DNA sequence: TGTGCCAGTAGCGCGGACAGAGGAAATTACGAGCAGTACTTC. The V gene is TRBV19, the J gene TRBJ2-7; perhaps TRBD1 as D (6 bases). CDR1 and CDR2 (germline): LNHDA, SQIVND (reference sequence). Trimming removed 6 bases from V and 4 bases from J, with 16 bases in between. CDR3 length equals 14 residues.

The chain is built from TRBV11-3 and TRBJ2-3, with D hard to call. The germline gives CDR1 SGHNT, CDR2 YENEEA. The CDR3 contains 11 residues. The V end was cut by 0 bases, the J end by 5 bases, with 0 bases between. This CDR3 is CASSLEDTQYF. In DNA, the CDR3 is TGTGCCAGCAGCTTAGAAGATACGCAGTATTTT.

The chain is built from TRBV7-2 and TRBJ2-3; 12 bases are shared with TRBD2. The CDR3 length is 17 residues. Germline CDR1 reads SGHTA; CDR2 reads FQGNSA. The V segment lost 0 bases and the J segment 10 bases; nucleotides outside the gene matches: 11. CDR3 residues: CASSLAAPSGGAGAQYF. In nucleotides, the CDR3 is TGTGCCAGCAGCTTAGCGGCCCCTAGCGGGGGGGCCGGGGCGCAGTATTTT. The full variable domain, rest sourced from reference TRBV7-2 and TRBJ2-3, is GAGVSQSPSNKVTEKGKDVELRCDPISGHTALYWYRQSLGQGLEFLIYFQGNSAPDKSGLPSDRFSAERTGGSVSTLTIQRTQQEDSAVYLCASSLAAPSGGAGAQYFGPGTRLTVL.